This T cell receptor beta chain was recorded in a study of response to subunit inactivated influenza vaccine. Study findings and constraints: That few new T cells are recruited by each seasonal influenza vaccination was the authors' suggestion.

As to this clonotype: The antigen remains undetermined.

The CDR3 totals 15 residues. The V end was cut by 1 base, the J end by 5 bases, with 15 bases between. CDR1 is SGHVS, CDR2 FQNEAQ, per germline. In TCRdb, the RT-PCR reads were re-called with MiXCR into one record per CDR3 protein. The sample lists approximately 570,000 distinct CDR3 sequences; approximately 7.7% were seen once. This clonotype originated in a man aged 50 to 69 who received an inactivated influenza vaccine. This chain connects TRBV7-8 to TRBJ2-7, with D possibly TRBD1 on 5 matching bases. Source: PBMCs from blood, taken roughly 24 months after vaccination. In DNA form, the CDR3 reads TGTGCCAGCAGCTTAGTTTGGCAGGGCAGCCACGAGCAGTACTTC. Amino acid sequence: CASSLVWQGSHEQYF.